A single sample gave rise to the 9 T cell receptor beta chains below, sequenced in a study of OX40 agonist ivuxolimab in advanced cancers. Clones were sequenced by immunoSEQ multiplex PCR, and TCRdb holds only the in-frame ones, with some missing. There are 75,000 to 100,000 clones in the sample; about four fifths occur only once, and about 5.5% lies in the top ten. The sequencing used CD4+ or CD8+ T cells sorted from blood, collected in a trial of the OX40 agonist ivuxolimab. The receptors come from an adult with an advanced solid tumor such as melanoma, head and neck, liver or kidney cancer.

V gene TRBV9 combines with J gene TRBJ2-5; 8 bases agree with TRBD1. CDR1 SGDLS and CDR2 YYNGEE come from the germline V gene. The V gene end was trimmed by 0 bases and the J gene end by 0 bases; junction bases not matched to a gene: 4. The CDR3 contains 16 residues. The CDR3 is CASSVGAGGHQETQYF. CDR3 sequence (DNA): TGTGCCAGCAGCGTAGGGGCAGGGGGCCACCAAGAGACCCAGTACTTC.

This clone appeared once. The chain combines TRBV7-2 with TRBJ1-2; TRBD1 is a possible D gene (6 bases). V lost 4 bases to trimming and J lost 6 bases, with 18 bases between them. Germline V gene lookup returns CDR1 SGHTA and CDR2 FQGNSA. This CDR3 spans 15 amino acids. DNA of the CDR3: TGTGCCAGCAGCTACCCACCCGGGACAACTAATGGCTACACCTTC. Amino acid sequence: CASSYPPGTTNGYTF. Drawing the rest from reference TRBV7-2 and TRBJ1-2, the complete variable domain is GAGVSQSPSNKVTEKGKDVELRCDPISGHTALYWYRQSLGQGLEFLIYFQGNSAPDKSGLPSDRFSAERTGGSVSTLTIQRTQQEDSAVYLCASSYPPGTTNGYTFGSGTRLTVV.

This chain joins TRBV15 and TRBJ1-2; weak D call: TRBD1 (5 bases). The CDR3 consists of 13 residues. Germline V gene data show CDR1 as LNHNV and CDR2 as YYDKDF (reference sequence). Trimming took off 1 base at V and 5 bases at J, with 8 bases between the two ends. CDR3 nucleotides: TGTGCCACCAGCAGAGTCGACAGTTATGGCTACACCTTC. The encoded protein is CATSRVDSYGYTF. Together with reference TRBV15 and TRBJ1-2, the CDR3 gives the full variable domain: DAMVIQNPRYQVTQFGKPVTLSCSQTLNHNVMYWYQQKSSQAPKLLFHYYDKDFNNEADTPDNFQSRRPNTSFCFLDIRSPGLGDTAMYLCATSRVDSYGYTFGSGTRLTVV.

The genes are TRBV10-2 and TRBJ2-4; 7 nucleotides line up with TRBD2. Germline V gene lookup returns CDR1 WSHSY and CDR2 SAAADI. The CDR3 totals 17 residues. V gave up 2 bases and J gave up 6 bases; unmatched junction bases: 13. The CDR3 region is CASSEALAEPGRNIQYF. CDR3 coding DNA: TGCGCCAGCAGTGAGGCTCTAGCGGAACCCGGGAGAAACATTCAGTACTTC.

The chain employs TRBV30 and TRBJ2-6, with TRBD1 matching 10 bases. V was pared by 3 bases and J by 3 bases, with 8 bases of the junction left unmatched. CDR1 and CDR2 (germline): GTSNPN, SVGIG (reference sequence). The CDR3 covers 17 residues. DNA of the CDR3: TGTGCCTGGAGGGTGGGGACAGGGGTATGTGGGGCCAACGTCCTGACTTTC. This codes for CAWRVGTGVCGANVLTF. The full variable domain, its missing parts supplied by reference TRBV30 and TRBJ2-6, is SQTIHQWPATLVQPVGSPLSLECTVEGTSNPNLYWYRQAAGRGLQLLFYSVGIGQISSEVPQNLSASRPQDRQFILSSKKLLLSDSGFYLCAWRVGTGVCGANVLTFGAGSRLTVL.

V and J are TRBV6-4 and TRBJ2-3; a weak D match, TRBD2 (6 bases). Deletions cut 6 bases from V and 2 bases from J, with 12 bases between. Germline V lookup: CDR1 MRHNA, CDR2 SNTAGT. This CDR3 is built from 14 residues. The CDR3 region has the DNA TGTGCCAGCAGCCGGGACTTTACCACAGATACGCAGTATTTT. This gives the protein CASSRDFTTDTQYF.

The chain has TRBV12-5 and TRBJ2-2; 7 positions agree with TRBD2. J lost 3 bases, V lost 0 bases, and 1 base had no gene match. CDR1 LGHNT and CDR2 FRNRAP come from the germline V gene. There are 15 residues in the CDR3. The CDR3 sequence: CASGLVAGDTGELFF. The CDR3 DNA is TGTGCTAGTGGTTTGGTGGCGGGAGACACCGGGGAGCTGTTTTTT.

This chain links TRBV19 with TRBJ1-2, with 8 nucleotides matching TRBD1. With V trimmed by 9 bases and J by 0 bases, 6 bases remained unmatched. Germline values: CDR1 LNHDA, CDR2 SQIVND (reference sequence). This CDR3 spans 14 amino acids. The CDR3 spells CARTGQGPNYGYTF. The CDR3 nucleotides are TGTGCCAGAACCGGACAGGGACCTAACTATGGCTACACCTTC.

The chain joins TRBV29-1 to TRBJ1-2; TRBD1 agrees at 7 bases. This CDR3 spans 15 amino acids. CDR1 is SQVTM, CDR2 ANQGSEA, per germline. With 6 bases clipped from V and 0 bases from J, the junction kept 10 bases outside the gene matches. In DNA, the CDR3 is TGCAGCGTCAGGGGCAGGGGGGAGACTAACTATGGCTACACCTTC. Protein sequence: CSVRGRGETNYGYTF.